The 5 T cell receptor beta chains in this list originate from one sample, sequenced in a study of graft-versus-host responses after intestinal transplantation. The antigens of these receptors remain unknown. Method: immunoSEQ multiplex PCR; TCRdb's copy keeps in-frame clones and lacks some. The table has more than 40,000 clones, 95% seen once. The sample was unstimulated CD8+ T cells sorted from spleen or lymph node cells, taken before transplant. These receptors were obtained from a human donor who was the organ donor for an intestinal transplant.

The CDR3 sequence: CASSIGFGYEQYF. For the CDR3, the DNA is TGTGCCAGCTCTATCGGGTTCGGCTACGAGCAGTACTTC. The V gene is TRBV27, the J gene TRBJ2-7; D unclear. This CDR3 has 13 amino acids. V was shortened by 8 bases and J by 3 bases, with 14 bases between the two germline ends. CDR1 is MNHEY and CDR2 is SMNVEV in the germline V gene (reference sequence).

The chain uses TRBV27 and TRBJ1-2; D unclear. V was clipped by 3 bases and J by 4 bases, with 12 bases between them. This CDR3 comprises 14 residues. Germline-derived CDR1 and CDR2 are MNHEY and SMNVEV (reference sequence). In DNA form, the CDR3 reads TGTGCCAGCAGTTTGTCCCTGGACTTCTATGGCTACACCTTC. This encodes CASSLSLDFYGYTF.

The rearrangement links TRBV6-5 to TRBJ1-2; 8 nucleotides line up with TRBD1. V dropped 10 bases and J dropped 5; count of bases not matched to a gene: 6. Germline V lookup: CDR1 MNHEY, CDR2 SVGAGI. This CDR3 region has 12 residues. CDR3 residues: CATRTGGYGYTF. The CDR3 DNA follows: TGTGCCACCCGAACAGGGGGATATGGCTACACCTTC.

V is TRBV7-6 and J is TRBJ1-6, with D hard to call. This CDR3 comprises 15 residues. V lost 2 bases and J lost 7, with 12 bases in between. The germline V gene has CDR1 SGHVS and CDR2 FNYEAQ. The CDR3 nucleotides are TGTGCCAGCAGCTTAACTGCTGGGCCCAATTCACCCCTCCACTTT. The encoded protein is CASSLTAGPNSPLHF.

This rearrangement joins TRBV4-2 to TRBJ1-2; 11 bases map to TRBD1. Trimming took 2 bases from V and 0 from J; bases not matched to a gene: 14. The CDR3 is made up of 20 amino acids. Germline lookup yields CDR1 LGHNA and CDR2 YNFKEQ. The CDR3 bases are TGTGCCAGCAGCCAAACCTTTTGGGGACAGGGGGATACTGCTAACTATGGCTACACCTTC. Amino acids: CASSQTFWGQGDTANYGYTF.